The present TCR beta chain was sequenced within a study of blood T cell repertoires in COVID-19. The repertoire was sequenced with immunoSEQ multiplex PCR; TCRdb's copy has only in-frame clones and lacks some. Found here are about 100,000 clones, more than 85% of them singletons; the top ten hold approximately 7.3%. Germline lookup yields CDR1 SGHTA and CDR2 FQGTGA. The CDR3 totals 20 residues. V trimming: 3 bases; J trimming: 4 bases; junction bases outside the gene matches: 18. The V call is TRBV7-3, the J call TRBJ1-4; 9 nucleotides align to TRBD1. Sequenced: peripheral blood. This TCR was sampled from a man aged 25-40 years in a cohort sampled during active COVID-19. CDR3 amino acids: CASSFHYNKGQGRVNEKLFF. The CDR3 nucleotides read TGTGCCAGCAGCTTCCACTACAACAAAGGACAGGGGAGGGTTAATGAAAAACTGTTTTTT.